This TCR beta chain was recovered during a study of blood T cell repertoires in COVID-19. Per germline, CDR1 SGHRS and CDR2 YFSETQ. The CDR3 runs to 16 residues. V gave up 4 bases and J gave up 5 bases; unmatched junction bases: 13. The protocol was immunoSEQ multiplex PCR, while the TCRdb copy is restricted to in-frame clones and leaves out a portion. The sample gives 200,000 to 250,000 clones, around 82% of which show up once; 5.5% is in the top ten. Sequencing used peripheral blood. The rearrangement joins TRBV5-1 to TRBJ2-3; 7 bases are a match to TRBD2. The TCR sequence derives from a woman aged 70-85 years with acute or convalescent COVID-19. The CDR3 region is CASSATSMGGRDTQYF. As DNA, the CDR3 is TGCGCCAGCAGCGCCACTTCGATGGGCGGGAGAGATACGCAGTATTTT.